This TCR beta chain is drawn from a study of cytomegalovirus exposure and HLA in healthy donors. CDR1 is GTSNPN and CDR2 is SVGIG in the germline V gene (reference sequence). CDR3 length: 13 residues. Trimming took off 1 base at V and 1 base at J, with 5 bases between the two ends. Researchers ran the PCR with 60 Vbeta and 13 Jbeta primers. Profiling relied on immunoSEQ multiplex PCR, and the TCRdb table lists in-frame clones only, not all of them. This listing includes tens of thousands of clones. Specimen: PBMCs. The chain links TRBV30 to TRBJ1-5; no definite D call. This clonotype originated in a man aged 35 to 55 in good health and CMV-seropositive. Here the CDR3 reads CAWSGTSNQPQHF. CDR3 DNA sequence: TGTGCCTGGAGTGGAACAAGCAATCAGCCCCAGCATTTT. The full variable domain, with the rest looked up from reference TRBV30 and TRBJ1-5, is SQTIHQWPATLVQPVGSPLSLECTVEGTSNPNLYWYRQAAGRGLQLLFYSVGIGQISSEVPQNLSASRPQDRQFILSSKKLLLSDSGFYLCAWSGTSNQPQHFGDGTRLSIL.